The T cell receptor (beta chain) described here comes from a study of long-term antiretroviral therapy in people with HIV. Run at survey level, the immunoSEQ assay was version v3.0. The method was immunoSEQ multiplex PCR; TCRdb's version includes in-frame clones alone and lacks a portion of them. The data hold about 25,000 clones, with 65% to 90% observed a single time. This receptor was taken from a man aged 45 to 65 with HIV. Sequenced here: unsorted PBMCs, sampled 1.2 years after starting antiretroviral therapy.

CDR3 protein: CAISEPGRNPNNSPLHF. The CDR3 nucleotides read TGTGCCATCAGTGAGCCGGGACGGAATCCCAATAATTCACCCCTCCACTTT. V and J are TRBV10-3 and TRBJ1-6; weak D call: TRBD1 (5 bases). The germline V gene has CDR1 ENHRY and CDR2 SYGVKD. CDR3 length: 17 amino acids. Trimming took 2 bases from V and 5 from J, leaving 16 bases between them.